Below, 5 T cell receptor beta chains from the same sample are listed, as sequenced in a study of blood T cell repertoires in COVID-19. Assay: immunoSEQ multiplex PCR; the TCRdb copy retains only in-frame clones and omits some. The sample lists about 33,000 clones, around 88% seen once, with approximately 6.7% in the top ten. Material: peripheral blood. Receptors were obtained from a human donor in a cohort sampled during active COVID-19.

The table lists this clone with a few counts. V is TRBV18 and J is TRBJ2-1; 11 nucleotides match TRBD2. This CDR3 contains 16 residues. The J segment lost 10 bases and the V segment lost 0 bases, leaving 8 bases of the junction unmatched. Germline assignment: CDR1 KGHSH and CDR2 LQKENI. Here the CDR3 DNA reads TGTGCCAGCTCACCACCGAGTGGGACTAGCGGAGGGGAGCAGTTCTTC. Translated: CASSPPSGTSGGEQFF.

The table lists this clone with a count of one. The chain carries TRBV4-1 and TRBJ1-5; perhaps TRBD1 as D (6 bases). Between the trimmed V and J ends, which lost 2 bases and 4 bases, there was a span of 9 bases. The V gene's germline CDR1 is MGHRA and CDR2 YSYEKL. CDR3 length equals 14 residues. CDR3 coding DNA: TGCGCCAGCAGCCAATCCGGACAGAATCAGCCCCAGCATTTT. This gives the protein CASSQSGQNQPQHF.

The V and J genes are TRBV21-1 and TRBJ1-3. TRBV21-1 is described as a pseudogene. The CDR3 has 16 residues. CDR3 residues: CASSPHRGKGTPPIYF. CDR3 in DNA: TGTGCCAGCAGCCCCCATCGGGGTAAAGGAACCCCCCCCATATATTTT.

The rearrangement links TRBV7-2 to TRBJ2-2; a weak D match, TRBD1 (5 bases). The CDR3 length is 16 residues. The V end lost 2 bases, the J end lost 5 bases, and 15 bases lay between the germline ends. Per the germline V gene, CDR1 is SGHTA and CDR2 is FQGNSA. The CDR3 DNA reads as TGTGCCAGCAGCTTACATCCAGGGTCAGGAACCGGGGAGCTGTTTTTT. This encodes CASSLHPGSGTGELFF.

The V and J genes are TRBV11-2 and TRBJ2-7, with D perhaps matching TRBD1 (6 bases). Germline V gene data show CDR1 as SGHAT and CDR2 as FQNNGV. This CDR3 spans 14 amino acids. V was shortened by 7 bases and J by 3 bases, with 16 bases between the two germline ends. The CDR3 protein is CASTPPEQGYEQYF. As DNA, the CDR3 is TGTGCCAGCACCCCTCCGGAACAGGGCTACGAGCAGTACTTC.